These 27 T cell receptor beta chains came from one sample sequenced in a study of CD8 T cells in Susac syndrome. A quantity of roughly 0.5 to 1 ug RNA underwent reverse transcription using random hexamers. One entry per CDR3 protein, called by TCRdb with MiXCR from the immunoSEQ multiplex PCR reads. This table has about 300,000 distinct CDR3 sequences, 89% appearing once. Sequencing was performed on CD8+ T cells from PBMCs. All receptors come from a human donor with multiple sclerosis.

V gene TRBV4-2 combines with J gene TRBJ2-7, with TRBD2 matching over 9 bases. Germline trimming cut 0 bases from V and 4 bases from J; bases unmatched to any gene: 7. The germline CDR1 and CDR2 sequences are LGHNA and YNFKEQ. The CDR3 contains 16 residues. The CDR3 loop is CASSQEVDSGRYEQYF. CDR3 nucleotide sequence: TGTGCCAGCAGCCAAGAGGTGGATAGCGGGAGATACGAGCAGTACTTC.

Concerning this clonotype: At one of its ends the junction is not consistent with the germline gene, which may arise from a read error. Here the CDR3 reads CASSHSRDSSSYEQYF. CDR3 coding DNA: TGTGCCAGCAGTCACTCCCGGGACAGCAGCTCCTACGAGCAGTACTTC. This chain connects TRBV6-5 to TRBJ2-7; 7 positions agree with TRBD1. CDR3 length: 16 amino acids. CDR1 and CDR2 from the germline V gene are MNHEY and SVGAGI.

This chain links TRBV20-1 with TRBJ2-7, with TRBD2 matching 8 bases. Per the germline V gene, CDR1 is DFQATT and CDR2 is SNEGSKA (reference sequence). The CDR3 sequence is 14 residues long. V lost 6 bases, J lost 2 bases, and 9 bases stayed unmatched. CDR3 amino acids: CSACCGRGAYEQYF. CDR3 sequence (DNA): TGCAGTGCGTGTTGTGGGCGGGGGGCCTACGAGCAGTACTTC.

The rearrangement uses TRBV19 and TRBJ1-2; 8 bases are shared with TRBD1. Germline CDR1 is LNHDA and CDR2 is SQIVND (reference sequence). V trimming: 2 bases; J trimming: 7 bases; junction bases outside the gene matches: 6. CDR3 length equals 14 residues. The CDR3 DNA reads as TGTGCCAGTAGTATAATGGCGACAGGGGTTGGCTACACCTTC. Protein sequence: CASSIMATGVGYTF.

The chain carries TRBV7-9 and TRBJ2-7; D may be TRBD1 (6 bases). V was cut by 5 bases and J by 0 bases, with 8 bases left in between. This CDR3 region has 13 residues. Germline lookup yields CDR1 SEHNR and CDR2 FQNEAQ (reference sequence). The CDR3 DNA follows: TGTGCCAGCAGCAAAGGGGGCTCCTACGAGCAGTACTTC. This gives the protein CASSKGGSYEQYF.

The rearrangement uses TRBV5-1 and TRBJ2-7, with D perhaps assigned TRBD1 or TRBD2 (5 bases each). The germline V gene encodes CDR1 SGHRS and CDR2 YFSETQ. The CDR3 sequence is 12 residues long. Trimming pared 3 bases from V and 6 bases from J, leaving 10 bases between. CDR3 coding DNA: TGCGCCAGCAGCTCCGGGACCACCGAGCAGTACTTC. Translated, it gives CASSSGTTEQYF.

The rearrangement links TRBV5-6 to TRBJ2-7, with D unresolved. Trimming stripped 4 bases from V and 2 bases from J, with 13 bases between. The CDR3 is 14 residues long. Germline CDR1 and CDR2: SGHDT and YYEEEE. The CDR3 region is CASSGDPVPYEQYF. The CDR3 region has the DNA TGTGCCAGCAGCGGCGACCCGGTGCCCTACGAGCAGTACTTC. Full variable domain (outside the CDR3, taken from reference TRBV5-6 and TRBJ2-7): DAGVTQSPTHLIKTRGQQVTLRCSPKSGHDTVSWYQQALGQGPQFIFQYYEEEERQRGNFPDRFSGHQFPNYSSELNVNALLLGDSALYLCASSGDPVPYEQYFGPGTRLTVT.

In nucleotides, the CDR3 is TGTGCCAGCAGCCGGGGACTAGCGGGGTGGACAAGCACAGATACGCAGTATTTT. Translated: CASSRGLAGWTSTDTQYF. The gene calls are TRBV7-9 and TRBJ2-3, with 13 bases that match TRBD2. CDR3 size: 18 residues. V trimming: 5 bases; J trimming: 0 bases; junction bases outside the gene matches: 8. Looked up from germline, CDR1 is SEHNR and CDR2 is FQNEAQ (reference sequence).

The chain carries TRBV4-3 and TRBJ2-7; D is possibly TRBD1 (6 bases). Germline V gene lookup returns CDR1 LGHNA and CDR2 YSLEER. The CDR3 covers 15 residues. Trimming shortened V by 4 bases and J by 2 bases, and 15 bases separated the two germline ends. The CDR3 loop is CASSLLQGNPYEQYF. The CDR3 nucleotides are TGCGCCAGCAGCCTACTACAGGGAAACCCCTACGAGCAGTACTTC.

The rearrangement joins TRBV7-8 to TRBJ1-5; 9 positions match TRBD1. There are 17 residues in the CDR3. The germline gives CDR1 SGHVS, CDR2 FQNEAQ. J gave up 9 bases and V 4 bases, and 16 bases lay outside the gene matches. The CDR3 here is CASSYHRTGARRGPQHF. As DNA, the CDR3 is TGTGCCAGCAGCTACCATCGGACAGGGGCTCGAAGGGGGCCCCAGCATTTT. Full variable domain (remainder filled in from reference TRBV7-8 and TRBJ1-5): GAGVSQSPRYKVAKRGQDVALRCDPISGHVSLFWYQQALGQGPEFLTYFQNEAQLDKSGLPSDRFFAERPEGSVSTLKIQRTQQEDSAVYLCASSYHRTGARRGPQHFGDGTRLSIL.

The gene calls are TRBV29-1 and TRBJ2-7, with 13 bases that match TRBD2. This CDR3 comprises 16 residues. CDR1 is SQVTM and CDR2 is ANQGSEA in the germline V gene. J gave up 7 bases and V 7 bases, and 16 bases lay outside the gene matches. CDR3 sequence reads: CSATRGLAGVLGEQYF. Here the CDR3 DNA reads TGCAGCGCGACCCGTGGACTAGCGGGAGTGCTAGGGGAGCAGTACTTC.

The chain joins TRBV6-5 to TRBJ2-7; 8 nucleotides line up with TRBD1. This CDR3 is built from 14 residues. The V gene end was trimmed by 7 bases and the J gene end by 3 bases; junction bases not matched to a gene: 8. Germline CDR1 is MNHEY and CDR2 is SVGAGI. CDR3 in DNA: TGTGCCAGCAAAAAATGGACAGGGAGCTACGAGCAGTACTTC. This translates into CASKKWTGSYEQYF.

The chain uses TRBV11-2 and TRBJ2-3; D remains ambiguous. Trimming removed 1 base at V and 6 bases at J, with 17 bases between. CDR3 length: 16 amino acids. Germline V CDR1 and CDR2: SGHAT, FQNNGV. CDR3 in amino acids: CASSLGGSPAWDTQYF. The CDR3 DNA reads TGTGCCAGCAGCTTAGGGGGTAGCCCGGCTTGGGATACGCAGTATTTT.

This chain joins TRBV20-1 and TRBJ2-1; the match to TRBD2 covers 12 bases. The CDR3 contains 16 residues. Germline trimming cut 3 bases from V and 3 bases from J; bases unmatched to any gene: 6. Germline CDR1 and CDR2: DFQATT and SNEGSKA (reference sequence). The CDR3 sequence is CSASALAGGDYNEQFF. Written as DNA, the CDR3 is TGCAGTGCTAGCGCCCTAGCGGGAGGGGACTACAATGAGCAGTTCTTC.

The chain links TRBV4-3 to TRBJ1-1, with 12 bases lining up with TRBD1. In germline, CDR1 is LGHNA, CDR2 YSLEER. Losses at the gene ends were 3 bases for V and 3 bases for J; bases not matched to a gene: 17. The CDR3 has 20 amino acids. The CDR3 here is CASSQVAGGTGGAQDTEAFF. The CDR3 region has the DNA TGCGCCAGCAGCCAGGTGGCGGGGGGGACAGGGGGCGCCCAGGACACTGAAGCTTTCTTT.

This chain uses TRBV19 with TRBJ2-1; D not certain. CDR1 and CDR2 (germline): LNHDA, SQIVND (reference sequence). The V end was cut by 5 bases, the J end by 0 bases, with 11 bases between. The CDR3 length is 15 residues. The CDR3 bases are TGTGCCAGTAGTCCGACCTATAACTCCTACAATGAGCAGTTCTTC. Translation: CASSPTYNSYNEQFF.

The chain has TRBV7-2 and TRBJ2-7, with a tentative D call TRBD2 (6 bases). This CDR3 has 14 residues. V lost 5 bases, J lost 2 bases, and 13 bases lay in between. Germline V gene sequence: CDR1 SGHTA, CDR2 FQGNSA. CDR3 sequence reads: CASSRGVFTYEQYF. The CDR3 bases are TGTGCCAGCAGCCGCGGGGTCTTTACCTACGAGCAGTACTTC.

J is TRBJ2-5 and V is TRBV30, with D possibly called TRBD1 or TRBD2 (5 bases each). The germline CDR1 and CDR2 sequences are GTSNPN and SVGIG (reference sequence). The V end lost 4 bases, the J end lost 2 bases, and 11 bases lay between the germline ends. The CDR3 sequence is 13 residues long. The CDR3 reads CAWTPRGQETQYF. Here the CDR3 DNA reads TGTGCCTGGACTCCGAGGGGTCAAGAGACCCAGTACTTC.

The chain couples TRBV9 to TRBJ2-1, with D possibly TRBD2 on 5 matching bases. The V end was cut by 0 bases, the J end by 6 bases, with 7 bases between. The CDR3 spans 13 residues. Germline V gene data show CDR1 as SGDLS and CDR2 as YYNGEE. DNA of the CDR3: TGTGCCAGCAGCGTAGGAGGGTTCAATGAGCAGTTCTTC. It codes for CASSVGGFNEQFF.

The table lists this clonotype with a count of one. The chain recombines TRBV5-1 with TRBJ2-6, with TRBD2 as a possible D gene (6 bases). Trimming removed 4 bases from V and 0 bases from J, with 14 bases in between. The CDR3 consists of 17 residues. CDR1 and CDR2 from the germline V gene are SGHRS and YFSETQ. DNA of the CDR3: TGCGCCAGCAGCCCCGGGACGGGAGCCTCTGGGGCCAACGTCCTGACTTTC. Protein: CASSPGTGASGANVLTF. The variable domain in full, with the rest retrieved from reference TRBV5-1 and TRBJ2-6, is KAGVTQTPRYLIKTRGQQVTLSCSPISGHRSVSWYQQTPGQGLQFLFEYFSETQRNKGNFPGRFSGRQFSNSRSEMNVSTLELGDSALYLCASSPGTGASGANVLTFGAGSRLTVL.

The rearrangement uses TRBV12-3 or TRBV12-4 and TRBJ2-1, with TRBD2 matching over 12 bases. The CDR3 totals 15 residues. With V trimmed by 2 bases and J by 9 bases, 5 bases remained unmatched. DNA of the CDR3: TGTGCCAGCAGTTTACTAGCGGGGGGGCGCAGTGAGCAGTTCTTC. This translates into CASSLLAGGRSEQFF.

The chain employs TRBV2 and TRBJ2-7; tentatively, D is TRBD1 or TRBD2 (5 bases each). Germline loops: CDR1 SNHLY, CDR2 FYNNEI. This CDR3 spans 14 amino acids. Deletions cut 5 bases from V and 3 bases from J, with 14 bases between. The CDR3 DNA reads as TGTGCCAGCAGTCCCGGGACCGCACACTACGAGCAGTACTTC. Protein sequence: CASSPGTAHYEQYF.

The V call is TRBV29-1, the J call TRBJ2-7, with D perhaps TRBD1 (6 bases). V dropped 6 bases and J dropped 1 base, with 13 bases sitting between them. Germline lookup yields CDR1 SQVTM and CDR2 ANQGSEA. The CDR3 is 13 amino acids. This CDR3 is CSVLWDTSYEQYF. The CDR3, as DNA: TGCAGCGTGCTCTGGGACACGTCCTACGAGCAGTACTTC.

The rearrangement uses TRBV28 and TRBJ2-5, with 8 bases that match TRBD2. This CDR3 has 17 residues. After removal of 1 base from V and 4 bases from J, the junction contained 11 bases not matched to a gene. Germline V gene lookup returns CDR1 MDHEN and CDR2 SYDVKM. CDR3 protein: CASSLLGLAGSGETQYF. CDR3 DNA: TGTGCCAGCAGTTTATTAGGGCTAGCGGGTTCAGGAGAGACCCAGTACTTC.

V gene TRBV4-1 combines with J gene TRBJ1-1; weak D call: TRBD1 (5 bases). The CDR3 totals 16 residues. Trimming removed 1 base at V and 0 bases at J, with 12 bases between. Germline V gene lookup returns CDR1 MGHRA and CDR2 YSYEKL. The CDR3 DNA reads TGCGCCAGCAGCCAAGTGACAGCTACCCTGAACACTGAAGCTTTCTTT. This translates into CASSQVTATLNTEAFF.

V gene TRBV28 combines with J gene TRBJ2-2, with no clear D. The V end lost 6 bases, the J end lost 7 bases, and 9 bases lay between the germline ends. The CDR3 is made up of 12 amino acids. Germline CDR1 reads MDHEN; CDR2 reads SYDVKM. CDR3 sequence (DNA): TGTGCCAGCAGCTGGCTTGACGGGGAGCTGTTTTTT. This encodes CASSWLDGELFF.

The CDR3 reads CSVDSPGQGVEETQYF. The CDR3 DNA is TGCAGCGTTGACTCGCCGGGTCAGGGGGTGGAGGAGACCCAGTACTTC. The gene calls are TRBV29-1 and TRBJ2-5; 7 bases fit TRBD1. CDR3 length equals 16 residues. In germline, CDR1 is SQVTM, CDR2 ANQGSEA. The J segment lost 5 bases and the V segment lost 3 bases, leaving 15 bases of the junction unmatched.